Below, 17 T cell receptor beta chains from the same sample are listed, as sequenced in a study of technical replicates of blood from several donors (dated by TCRdb to 2016 to 2017). Library preparation employed the immunoSEQ multiplex PCR assay. TCRdb's version of the immuneACCESS table is confined to in-frame rearrangements and falls short of the full clone set. An unresolved V gene accounts for under half of the shortfall where checked; the remainder is of unknown origin. The sample table lists 70,000 to 80,000 clones, 80% to 95% of them with a count of one. Together, the top ten hold around 0.42% of the sample. Sequenced material: T cells isolated from PBMCs. These TCRs come from a human donor in good health.

J is TRBJ1-1 and V is TRBV6-5, with a possible D match to TRBD1 (6 bases). The CDR3 runs 13 residues. Germline CDR1 and CDR2: MNHEY and SVGAGI. Trimming stripped 5 bases from V and 0 bases from J, with 7 bases between. The CDR3 DNA is TGTGCCAGCAGTACAGGGATGAACACTGAAGCTTTCTTT. Its translation: CASSTGMNTEAFF.

The V and J genes are TRBV5-1 and TRBJ2-2; TRBD1 matches 7 bases. The V gene end was trimmed by 0 bases and the J gene end by 0 bases; junction bases not matched to a gene: 2. Germline CDR1 reads SGHRS; CDR2 reads YFSETQ. This CDR3 is built from 16 residues. This CDR3 is CASSLVGQTNTGELFF. CDR3 nucleotide sequence: TGCGCCAGCAGCTTGGTGGGACAGACGAACACCGGGGAGCTGTTTTTT.

This rearrangement joins TRBV6-5 to TRBJ2-5; 8 bases align to TRBD2. Trimming took 2 bases from V and 5 from J; bases not matched to a gene: 4. CDR3 length: 14 residues. CDR1 MNHEY and CDR2 SVGAGI come from the germline V gene. The CDR3 bases are TGTGCCAGCAGTTACACCCCTAGCGGGGAGACCCAGTACTTC. Protein product: CASSYTPSGETQYF.

The chain employs TRBV19 and TRBJ2-2, with 9 bases that match TRBD2. J lost 10 bases, V lost 3 bases, and 6 bases had no gene match. Per germline, CDR1 LNHDA and CDR2 SQIVND (reference sequence). This CDR3 is built from 14 residues. The CDR3 sequence: CASSILAGGEELFF. CDR3 sequence (DNA): TGTGCCAGTAGTATTTTGGCGGGAGGGGAGGAGCTGTTTTTT.

The V call is TRBV18, the J call TRBJ1-4; D remains unclear. From germline, CDR1 is KGHSH and CDR2 LQKENI. This CDR3 region has 14 residues. Trimming left V 6 bases short and J 0 bases short, with 8 bases between. CDR3 sequence: CASSSGPTNEKLFF. In nucleotides, the CDR3 is TGTGCCAGCTCGTCCGGTCCAACTAATGAAAAACTGTTTTTT. The full variable domain, completed using reference TRBV18 and TRBJ1-4, is NAGVMQNPRHLVRRRGQEARLRCSPMKGHSHVYWYRQLPEEGLKFMVYLQKENIIDESGMPKERFSAEFPKEGPSILRIQQVVRGDSAAYFCASSSGPTNEKLFFGSGTQLSVL.

The genes are TRBV7-9 and TRBJ2-1; D gene ambiguous. Germline V gene lookup returns CDR1 SEHNR and CDR2 FQNEAQ (reference sequence). CDR3 length: 11 residues. The V gene lost 4 bases and the J gene lost 6 bases, with 4 bases spanning the gap. The CDR3 reads CASSSFNEQFF. The DNA for the CDR3 is TGTGCCAGCAGCTCGTTCAATGAGCAGTTCTTC.

In this sample, this clone is medium-sized. This sample includes further DNA sequences coding for the same CDR3. The chain links TRBV5-1 to TRBJ2-1, with TRBD2 identical over 13 bases. This CDR3 spans 16 amino acids. Losses at the gene ends were 5 bases for V and 0 bases for J; bases not matched to a gene: 2. The germline V gene has CDR1 SGHRS and CDR2 YFSETQ. The CDR3 protein is CASSRTSGSSYNEQFF. CDR3 coding DNA: TGCGCCAGCAGTCGGACTAGCGGGAGCTCCTACAATGAGCAGTTCTTC.

This chain connects TRBV15 to TRBJ1-5, with 9 bases fitting TRBD1. The CDR3 loop spans 16 amino acids. V dropped 3 bases and J dropped 2; count of bases not matched to a gene: 5. Germline CDR1 and CDR2: LNHNV and YYDKDF (reference sequence). The CDR3 loop reads CATSSLQGAGNQPQHF. CDR3 nucleotide sequence: TGTGCCACCAGCAGTCTACAGGGGGCTGGCAATCAGCCCCAGCATTTT. The variable domain in full, with the rest retrieved from reference TRBV15 and TRBJ1-5, is DAMVIQNPRYQVTQFGKPVTLSCSQTLNHNVMYWYQQKSSQAPKLLFHYYDKDFNNEADTPDNFQSRRPNTSFCFLDIRSPGLGDTAMYLCATSSLQGAGNQPQHFGDGTRLSIL.

This chain uses TRBV2 with TRBJ2-3; weak D call: TRBD1 (5 bases). The V and J ends lost 4 bases and 2 bases respectively, with 16 bases between them. Germline V gives CDR1 SNHLY, CDR2 FYNNEI. The CDR3 totals 16 residues. The CDR3 DNA is TGTGCCAGCAGTGCAGTGGCCCAGGGTCCCACAGATACGCAGTATTTT. Residues: CASSAVAQGPTDTQYF.

The CDR3 sequence: CAWSPATGNTIYF. CDR3 in DNA: TGTGCCTGGAGTCCCGCGACTGGAAACACCATATATTTT. This chain links TRBV30 with TRBJ1-3; D gene ambiguous. V was shortened by 2 bases and J by 2 bases, with 7 bases between the two germline ends. The CDR3 is made up of 13 amino acids. The germline V gene has CDR1 GTSNPN and CDR2 SVGIG (reference sequence).

V is TRBV5-1 and J is TRBJ2-5; D perhaps matches TRBD2 (5 bases). The CDR3 length is 11 residues. In germline, CDR1 is SGHRS, CDR2 YFSETQ. Trimming took off 5 bases at V and 5 bases at J, with 7 bases between the two ends. CDR3 region: CASRVAETQYF. CDR3 DNA: TGCGCCAGCAGGGTAGCGGAGACCCAGTACTTC.

V gene TRBV13 combines with J gene TRBJ2-7; D is perhaps TRBD2 (5 bases). Trimming took off 7 bases at V and 5 bases at J, with 15 bases between the two ends. The CDR3 runs 13 residues. Looked up from germline, CDR1 is PRHDT and CDR2 is FYEKMQ (reference sequence). CDR3 DNA sequence: TGTGCCAGCAAGCTACCCTCGGGGAACGAGCAGTACTTC. Translation gives CASKLPSGNEQYF.

This clone was seen a single time. This chain joins TRBV19 and TRBJ2-7, with TRBD2 matching 9 bases. The germline gives CDR1 LNHDA, CDR2 SQIVND (reference sequence). The CDR3 is 15 amino acids. With 6 bases clipped from V and 0 bases from J, the junction kept 6 bases outside the gene matches. CDR3 residues: CASSFGLAFSYEQYF. The CDR3 DNA reads TGTGCCAGTAGCTTTGGACTAGCGTTCTCCTACGAGCAGTACTTC.

This rearrangement joins TRBV11-2 to TRBJ2-2, with D possibly TRBD1 on 5 matching bases. The CDR3 spans 13 residues. The V end lost 6 bases, the J end lost 6 bases, and 11 bases lay between the germline ends. Germline V gene sequence: CDR1 SGHAT, CDR2 FQNNGV. CDR3 protein: CASSRQRAGELFF. The CDR3 coding sequence is TGTGCCAGCAGTCGACAGAGAGCCGGGGAGCTGTTTTTT.

V gene TRBV18 combines with J gene TRBJ1-5; D ambiguous. The CDR3 length is 14 residues. Germline V gene sequence: CDR1 KGHSH, CDR2 LQKENI. V shed 3 bases and J shed 3 bases, with 9 bases lying between them. As DNA, the CDR3 is TGTGCCAGCTCACCTTCGCAGGCCAATCAGCCCCAGCATTTT. Translated: CASSPSQANQPQHF.

This chain uses TRBV4-1 with TRBJ1-4; weak D call: TRBD1 (6 bases). The V end lost 0 bases, the J end lost 8 bases, and 16 bases lay between the germline ends. This CDR3 is built from 16 residues. Germline V CDR1 and CDR2: MGHRA, YSYEKL. CDR3 protein: CASSQDLTGGREKLFF. CDR3 nucleotide sequence: TGCGCCAGCAGCCAAGATCTAACGGGGGGCCGGGAAAAACTGTTTTTT.

This clone turned up a few times. This rearrangement joins TRBV19 to TRBJ1-1; maybe TRBD1 (5 bases). V lost 1 base and J lost 4, with 10 bases in between. This CDR3 has 14 amino acids. The germline V gene has CDR1 LNHDA and CDR2 SQIVND (reference sequence). CDR3 nucleotide sequence: TGTGCCAGTAGTATAGGGGGGAGGGGCACTGAAGCTTTCTTT. This sequence encodes CASSIGGRGTEAFF.